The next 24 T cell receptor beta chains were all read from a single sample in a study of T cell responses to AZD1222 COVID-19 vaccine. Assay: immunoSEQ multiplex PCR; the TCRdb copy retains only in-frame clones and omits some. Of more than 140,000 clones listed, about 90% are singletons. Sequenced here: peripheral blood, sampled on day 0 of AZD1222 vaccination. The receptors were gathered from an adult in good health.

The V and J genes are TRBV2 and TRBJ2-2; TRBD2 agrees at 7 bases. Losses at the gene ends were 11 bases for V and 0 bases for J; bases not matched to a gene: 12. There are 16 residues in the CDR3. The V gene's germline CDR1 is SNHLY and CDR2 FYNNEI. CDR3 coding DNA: TGTGCCTCCCAGCGGGGATTATCAGCGAACACCGGGGAGCTGTTTTTT. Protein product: CASQRGLSANTGELFF.

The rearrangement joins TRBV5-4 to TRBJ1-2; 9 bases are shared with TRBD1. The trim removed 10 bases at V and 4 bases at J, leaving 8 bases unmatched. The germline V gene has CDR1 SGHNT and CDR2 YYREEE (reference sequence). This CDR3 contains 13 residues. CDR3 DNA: TGTGCCGTGCTGACAGGGGGAACCTATGGCTACACCTTC. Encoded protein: CAVLTGGTYGYTF.

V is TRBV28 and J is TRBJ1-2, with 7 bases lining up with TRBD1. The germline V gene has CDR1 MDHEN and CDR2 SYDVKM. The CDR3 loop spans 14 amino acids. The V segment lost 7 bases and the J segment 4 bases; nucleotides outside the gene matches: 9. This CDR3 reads CASKGGGQPYGYTF. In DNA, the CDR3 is TGTGCCAGCAAAGGGGGCGGGCAGCCCTATGGCTACACCTTC.

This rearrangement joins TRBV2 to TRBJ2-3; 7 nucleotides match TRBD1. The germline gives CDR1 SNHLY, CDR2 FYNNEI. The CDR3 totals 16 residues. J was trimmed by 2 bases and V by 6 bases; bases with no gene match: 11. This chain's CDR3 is CASRAGGQTHTDTQYF. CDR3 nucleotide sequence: TGTGCCAGCAGAGCTGGGGGACAGACCCACACAGATACGCAGTATTTT.

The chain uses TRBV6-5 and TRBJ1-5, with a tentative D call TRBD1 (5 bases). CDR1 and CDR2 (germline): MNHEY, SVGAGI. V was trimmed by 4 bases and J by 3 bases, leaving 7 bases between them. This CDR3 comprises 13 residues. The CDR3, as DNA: TGTGCCAGCAGTTCAGGGCTCAATCAGCCCCAGCATTTT. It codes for CASSSGLNQPQHF.

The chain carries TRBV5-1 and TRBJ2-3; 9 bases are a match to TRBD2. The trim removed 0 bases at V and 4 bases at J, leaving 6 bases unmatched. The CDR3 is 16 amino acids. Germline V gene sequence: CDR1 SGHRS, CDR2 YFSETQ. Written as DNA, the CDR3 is TGCGCCAGCAGCTTGGTTGGCGGGAGGGCCCCAGATACGCAGTATTTT. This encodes CASSLVGGRAPDTQYF.

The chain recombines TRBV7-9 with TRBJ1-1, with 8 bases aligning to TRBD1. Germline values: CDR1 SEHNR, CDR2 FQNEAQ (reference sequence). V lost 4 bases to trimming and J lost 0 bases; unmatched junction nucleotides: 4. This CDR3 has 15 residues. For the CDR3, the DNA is TGTGCCAGCAGCTCCCGACAGGGGATGAACACTGAAGCTTTCTTT. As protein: CASSSRQGMNTEAFF.

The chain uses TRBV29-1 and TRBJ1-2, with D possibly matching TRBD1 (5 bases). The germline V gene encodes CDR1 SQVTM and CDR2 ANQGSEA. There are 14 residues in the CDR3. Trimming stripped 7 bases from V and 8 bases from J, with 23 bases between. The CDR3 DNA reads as TGCAGCGCCGATATAGACCGGCCTAGGGGCGGCTACACCTTC. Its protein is CSADIDRPRGGYTF.

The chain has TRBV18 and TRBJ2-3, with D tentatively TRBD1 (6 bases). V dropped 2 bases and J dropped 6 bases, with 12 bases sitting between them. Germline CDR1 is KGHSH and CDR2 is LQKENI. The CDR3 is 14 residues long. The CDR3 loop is CASSPFRGTDTQYF. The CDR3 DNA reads TGTGCCAGCTCACCATTCAGGGGAACGGATACGCAGTATTTT. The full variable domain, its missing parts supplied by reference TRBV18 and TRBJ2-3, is NAGVMQNPRHLVRRRGQEARLRCSPMKGHSHVYWYRQLPEEGLKFMVYLQKENIIDESGMPKERFSAEFPKEGPSILRIQQVVRGDSAAYFCASSPFRGTDTQYFGPGTRLTVL.

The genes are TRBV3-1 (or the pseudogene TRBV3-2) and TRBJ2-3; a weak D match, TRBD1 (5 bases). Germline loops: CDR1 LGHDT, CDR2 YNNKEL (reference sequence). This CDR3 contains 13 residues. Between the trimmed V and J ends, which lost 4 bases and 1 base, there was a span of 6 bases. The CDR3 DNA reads TGTGCCAGCAGCCTACAGGGCACAGATACGCAGTATTTT. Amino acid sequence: CASSLQGTDTQYF.

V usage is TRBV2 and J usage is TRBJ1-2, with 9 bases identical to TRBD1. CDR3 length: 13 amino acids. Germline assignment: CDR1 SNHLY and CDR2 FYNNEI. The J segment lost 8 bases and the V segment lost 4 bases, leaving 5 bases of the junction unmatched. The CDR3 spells CASSVRQGEGYTF. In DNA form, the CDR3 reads TGTGCCAGCAGTGTGAGACAGGGGGAAGGCTACACCTTC.

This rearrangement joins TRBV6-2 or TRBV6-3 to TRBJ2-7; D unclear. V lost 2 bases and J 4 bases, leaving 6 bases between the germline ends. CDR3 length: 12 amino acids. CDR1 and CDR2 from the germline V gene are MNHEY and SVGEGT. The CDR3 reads CASSYNLYEQYF. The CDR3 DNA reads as TGTGCCAGCAGTTACAACCTTTACGAGCAGTACTTC.

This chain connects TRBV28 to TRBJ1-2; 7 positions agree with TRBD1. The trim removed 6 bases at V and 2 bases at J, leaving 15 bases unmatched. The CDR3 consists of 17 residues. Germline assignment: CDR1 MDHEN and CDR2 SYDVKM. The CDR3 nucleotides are TGTGCCAGCAGGTCACAAGTTTATGACAGGGCAAACTATGGCTACACCTTC. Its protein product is CASRSQVYDRANYGYTF.

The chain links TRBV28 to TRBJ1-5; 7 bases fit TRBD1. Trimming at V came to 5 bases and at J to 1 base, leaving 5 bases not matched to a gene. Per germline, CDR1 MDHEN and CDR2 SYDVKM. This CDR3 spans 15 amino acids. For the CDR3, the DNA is TGTGCCAGCAGTACAGGGGCAGCGAGCAATCAGCCCCAGCATTTT. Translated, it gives CASSTGAASNQPQHF.

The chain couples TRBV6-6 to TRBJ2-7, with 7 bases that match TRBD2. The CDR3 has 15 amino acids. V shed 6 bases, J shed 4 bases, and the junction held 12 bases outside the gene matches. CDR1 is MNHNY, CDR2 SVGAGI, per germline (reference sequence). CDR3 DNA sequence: TGTGCCAGCAGAGCCCTTACGGGAGGAATTTACGAGCAGTACTTC. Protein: CASRALTGGIYEQYF.

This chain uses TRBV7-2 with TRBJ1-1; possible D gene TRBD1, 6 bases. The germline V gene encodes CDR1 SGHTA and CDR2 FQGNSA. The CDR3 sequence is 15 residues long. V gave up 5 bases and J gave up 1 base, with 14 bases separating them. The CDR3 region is CASSASGAENTEAFF. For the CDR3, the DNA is TGTGCCAGCAGCGCATCAGGGGCCGAGAACACTGAAGCTTTCTTT.

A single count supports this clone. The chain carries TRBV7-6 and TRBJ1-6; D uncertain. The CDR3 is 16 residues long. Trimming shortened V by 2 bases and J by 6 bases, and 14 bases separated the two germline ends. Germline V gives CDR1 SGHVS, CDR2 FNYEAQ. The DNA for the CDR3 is TGTGCCAGCAGCTTAAAGGCAGACTTTCGTAATTCACCCCTCCACTTT. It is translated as CASSLKADFRNSPLHF.

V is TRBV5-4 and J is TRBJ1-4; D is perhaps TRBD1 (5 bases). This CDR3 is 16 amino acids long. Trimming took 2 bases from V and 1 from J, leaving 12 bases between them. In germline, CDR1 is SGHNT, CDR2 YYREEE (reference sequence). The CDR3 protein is CASSFGGDGTNEKLFF. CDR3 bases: TGTGCCAGCAGCTTTGGAGGGGACGGAACTAATGAAAAACTGTTTTTT.

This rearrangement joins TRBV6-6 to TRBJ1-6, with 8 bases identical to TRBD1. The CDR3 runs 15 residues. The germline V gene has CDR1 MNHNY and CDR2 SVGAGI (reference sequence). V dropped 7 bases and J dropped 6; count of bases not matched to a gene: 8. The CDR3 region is CASTADRVSNSPLHF. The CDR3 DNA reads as TGTGCCAGCACCGCGGACAGGGTGAGTAATTCACCCCTCCACTTT.

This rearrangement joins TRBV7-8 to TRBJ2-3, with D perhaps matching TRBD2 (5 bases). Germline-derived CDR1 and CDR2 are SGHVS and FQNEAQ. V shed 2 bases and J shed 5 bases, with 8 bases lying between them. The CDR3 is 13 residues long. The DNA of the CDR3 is TGTGCCAGCAGCTTAACGGGGTTAGATACGCAGTATTTT. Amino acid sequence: CASSLTGLDTQYF.

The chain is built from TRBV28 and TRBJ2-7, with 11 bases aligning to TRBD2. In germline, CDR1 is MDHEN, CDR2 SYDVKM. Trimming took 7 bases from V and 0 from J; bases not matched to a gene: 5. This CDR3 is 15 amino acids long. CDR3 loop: CASKTSGMSSYEQYF. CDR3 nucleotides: TGTGCCAGCAAGACTAGCGGGATGAGCTCCTACGAGCAGTACTTC.

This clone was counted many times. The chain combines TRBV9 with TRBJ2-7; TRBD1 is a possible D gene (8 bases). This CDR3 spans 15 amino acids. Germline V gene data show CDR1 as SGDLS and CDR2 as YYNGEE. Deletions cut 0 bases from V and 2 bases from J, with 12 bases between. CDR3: CASSVGTGRAYEQYF. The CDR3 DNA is TGTGCCAGCAGCGTAGGGACAGGGAGGGCCTACGAGCAGTACTTC.

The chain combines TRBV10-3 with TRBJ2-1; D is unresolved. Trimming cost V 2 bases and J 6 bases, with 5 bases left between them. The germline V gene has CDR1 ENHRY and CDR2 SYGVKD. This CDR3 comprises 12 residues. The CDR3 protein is CAISEMVNEQFF. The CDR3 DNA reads TGTGCCATCAGTGAGATGGTCAATGAGCAGTTCTTC.

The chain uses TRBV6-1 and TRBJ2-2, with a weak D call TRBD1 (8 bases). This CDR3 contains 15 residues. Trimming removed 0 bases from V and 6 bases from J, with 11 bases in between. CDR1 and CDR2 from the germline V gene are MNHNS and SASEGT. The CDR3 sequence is CASSEATGGAGELFF. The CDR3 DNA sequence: TGTGCCAGCAGTGAAGCCACAGGGGGGGCCGGGGAGCTGTTTTTT.